This TCR beta chain emerged from a study of T cell responses to AZD1222 COVID-19 vaccine. With regard to this clone: Its antigen is not known.

Study outcomes and limitations: Spike-specific TCR repertoires showed rising breadth and depth after two AZD1222 doses. Seropositivity was recorded at baseline in only six AZD1222 recipients. Variant regions that are unmutated are reportedly the target of nearly half of spike-specific TCRs. Repertoires were obtained only post-peak T cell response.

V dropped 3 bases and J dropped 7 bases, with 14 bases sitting between them. Germline V gives CDR1 SGDLS, CDR2 YYNGEE. CDR3 length equals 14 residues. Repertoires were generated with immunoSEQ multiplex PCR, while TCRdb's copy carries only in-frame clones and drops some. The sample includes about 150,000 clones, approximately 90% of them seen just once. The source was peripheral blood, collected on day 0 of AZD1222 vaccination. V and J are TRBV9 and TRBJ2-1; D may be TRBD1 or TRBD2 (5 bases each). The sequence was collected from an adult in good health. CDR3: CASSAPRGPNEQFF. CDR3 coding DNA: TGTGCCAGCAGCGCCCCCCGGGGCCCTAATGAGCAGTTCTTC.